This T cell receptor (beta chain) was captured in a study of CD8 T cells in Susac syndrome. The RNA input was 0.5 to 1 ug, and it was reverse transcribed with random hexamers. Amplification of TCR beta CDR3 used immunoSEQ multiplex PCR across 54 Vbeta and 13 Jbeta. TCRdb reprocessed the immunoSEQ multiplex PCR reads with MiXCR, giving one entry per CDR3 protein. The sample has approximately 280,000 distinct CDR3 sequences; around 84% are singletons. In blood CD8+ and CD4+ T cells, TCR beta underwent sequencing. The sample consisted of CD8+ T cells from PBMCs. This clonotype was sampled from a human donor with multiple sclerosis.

The CDR3 DNA reads as TGTGCCAGCAGACTCCTTACGGGAGCCCGCACCGGGGAGCTGTTTTTT. Protein: CASRLLTGARTGELFF. The V call is TRBV27, the J call TRBJ2-2, with TRBD2 as a possible D gene (6 bases). Looked up from germline, CDR1 is MNHEY and CDR2 is SMNVEV (reference sequence). V shed 6 bases and J shed 4 bases, with 18 bases lying between them. The CDR3 totals 16 residues.